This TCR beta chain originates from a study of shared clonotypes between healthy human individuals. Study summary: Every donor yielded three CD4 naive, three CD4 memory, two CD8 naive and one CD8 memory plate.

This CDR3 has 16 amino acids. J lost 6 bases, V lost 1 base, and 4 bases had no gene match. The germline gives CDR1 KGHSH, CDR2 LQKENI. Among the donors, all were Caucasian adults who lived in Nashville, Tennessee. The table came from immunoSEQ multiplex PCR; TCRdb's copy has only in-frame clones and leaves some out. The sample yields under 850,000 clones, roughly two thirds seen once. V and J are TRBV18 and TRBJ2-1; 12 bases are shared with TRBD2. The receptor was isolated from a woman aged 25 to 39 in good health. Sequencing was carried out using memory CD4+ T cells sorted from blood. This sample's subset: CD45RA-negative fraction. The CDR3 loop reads CASSPRLAGEINEQFF. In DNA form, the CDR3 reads TGTGCCAGCTCACCACGACTAGCGGGAGAGATCAATGAGCAGTTCTTC.